This T cell receptor beta chain was identified during a study of cytomegalovirus exposure and HLA in healthy donors. Overall study: From HLA-typed donors, an early data release held roughly 89 million unique TCRs. Findings and limits, study-wide: When a later analysis compared HLA-associated TCR beta chains with equally common others, the HLA-associated chains turned out to be more clonally expanded and to have lower generation probabilities.

The V gene's germline CDR1 is SQVTM and CDR2 ANQGSEA. The V and J ends lost 6 bases and 7 bases respectively, with 13 bases between them. The CDR3 has 13 amino acids. On this clone: Its specificity is unknown.

Researchers ran the PCR with 60 Vbeta and 13 Jbeta primers. The data were produced by immunoSEQ multiplex PCR, yet TCRdb's version contains in-frame clones alone and is incomplete. Of around 68,000 clones in the sample, around 70% were seen once. The J gene is TRBJ1-6, the V gene TRBV29-1, with D perhaps TRBD1 (6 bases). The origin of this receptor is a woman in her twenties or thirties in good health and CMV-seronegative. Source material: PBMCs. The CDR3 DNA follows: TGCAGCGTCCTCCGGGACAACAATTCACCCCTCCACTTT. Its protein is CSVLRDNNSPLHF.